One TCR beta chain is described in this entry. Antigen: not known. The sample belongs to a study of vaccination effects on CD4 cells after COVID-19. Germline CDR1 MNHEY, CDR2 SMNVEV (reference sequence). V was cut by 3 bases and J by 8 bases, with 11 bases left in between. The CDR3 covers 14 residues. The culture ran for roughly ten days before CD4+ T cells were isolated. Participants got two doses of BNT162b2 or mRNA-1273 vaccine. A half-medium replacement with IL-2 medium was carried out on days 3 and 7. Using immunoSEQ multiplex PCR, the repertoire was profiled, and TCRdb retains in-frame clones only, with some absent. Of approximately 29,000 clones in the sample, roughly 74% are singletons; the top ten hold 14% to 15%. Whole-study findings and limits: Early timepoints after infection were absent, and convalescent patients were few in the study.

The chain has TRBV27 and TRBJ1-6; tentative D call: TRBD1 (6 bases). The TCR originated in a human donor who received a COVID-19 vaccine. Sequencing was performed on CD4+ T cells from PBMCs cultured without peptide, taken after COVID-19 vaccination. The CDR3 DNA sequence: TGTGCCAGCAGTTTGGGGGCATTTGATTCACCCCTCCACTTT. Translation: CASSLGAFDSPLHF.